Listed below are T cell receptor beta chains from one sample, sequenced in a study of blood T cell repertoires in COVID-19. The data were produced by immunoSEQ multiplex PCR, yet TCRdb's version contains in-frame clones alone and is incomplete. The sample carries about 330,000 clones, 88% recorded once. Sequencing input: PBMCs or T cells enriched from blood (not recorded which). The receptor source for this set is a man aged 30 to 39 who had recovered from COVID-19. CDR3s include the opening cysteine and the closing phenylalanine or tryptophan. The order of the fields is J gene, D gene, V gene, clone size, CDR3 DNA, CDR3 protein. A D gene is named only where the DNA matches it firmly. Clone size, where shown, is once, few, many, or a class for clones that have expanded.

j_call: TRBJ1-1; d_call: .; v_call: TRBV3-1/TRBV3-2; clone_size: .; cdr3_nt: TGTGCCAGCAGCCGGGCCGCGAACACTGAAGCTTTCTTT; cdr3_aa: CASSRAANTEAFF
j_call: TRBJ2-7; d_call: .; v_call: TRBV5-5; clone_size: .; cdr3_nt: TGTGCCAGCAGCCCCGGGCCAGCGGGCCTCTACGAGCAGTACTTC; cdr3_aa: CASSPGPAGLYEQYF
j_call: TRBJ2-7; d_call: TRBD1; v_call: TRBV10-2; clone_size: .; cdr3_nt: TGCGCCAGCAGGGATCCGGGACAGCCGTTCTACGAGCAGTACTTC; cdr3_aa: CASRDPGQPFYEQYF
j_call: TRBJ2-1; d_call: TRBD2; v_call: TRBV7-3; clone_size: few; cdr3_nt: TGTGCCAGCAGCTTAACGTCCGAGCGGGGCATAAATGAGCAGTTCTTC; cdr3_aa: CASSLTSERGINEQFF
j_call: TRBJ2-3; d_call: TRBD2; v_call: TRBV7-7; clone_size: .; cdr3_nt: TGTGCCAGCAGCTTAGGTAGCGGGGGGGATACGCAGTATTTT; cdr3_aa: CASSLGSGGDTQYF
j_call: TRBJ1-5; d_call: .; v_call: TRBV5-8; clone_size: .; cdr3_nt: TGTGCCAGCAGCTTGGTCAGGGCAAGTCATAGCAATCAGCCCCAGCATTTT; cdr3_aa: CASSLVRASHSNQPQHF
j_call: TRBJ1-2; d_call: TRBD1; v_call: TRBV3-1/TRBV3-2; clone_size: .; cdr3_nt: TGTGCCAGCAGCTTTACCCCAGGGGGAAGTGGCTACACCTTC; cdr3_aa: CASSFTPGGSGYTF
j_call: TRBJ1-2; d_call: .; v_call: TRBV28; clone_size: .; cdr3_nt: TGTGCCAGCAGTTTTCCCGATGGCTACACCTTC; cdr3_aa: CASSFPDGYTF
j_call: TRBJ1-4; d_call: .; v_call: TRBV15; clone_size: .; cdr3_nt: TGTGCCACCAGCAGAAGAGGAACAACTAATGAAAAACTGTTTTTT; cdr3_aa: CATSRRGTTNEKLFF
j_call: TRBJ1-4; d_call: .; v_call: TRBV28; clone_size: .; cdr3_nt: TGTGCCAGCAGTTTAACTACGGAGGAAAAACTGTTTTTT; cdr3_aa: CASSLTTEEKLFF
j_call: TRBJ1-4; d_call: .; v_call: TRBV5-1; clone_size: .; cdr3_nt: TGCGCCAGCAGCCCGACAGCAGTGGGTGAAAAACTGTTTTTT; cdr3_aa: CASSPTAVGEKLFF
j_call: TRBJ2-4; d_call: .; v_call: TRBV28; clone_size: .; cdr3_nt: TGTGCCAGCAGTTTAGTAAGCGGAGGGGGCCTCATAGGGAACATTCAGTACTTC; cdr3_aa: CASSLVSGGGLIGNIQYF
j_call: TRBJ1-4; d_call: TRBD1; v_call: TRBV28; clone_size: once; cdr3_nt: TGTGCCAGCAGTTTAGTCCGGGACAGCAAGGAAAAACTGTTTTTT; cdr3_aa: CASSLVRDSKEKLFF
j_call: TRBJ2-1; d_call: .; v_call: TRBV12-3/TRBV12-4; clone_size: .; cdr3_nt: TGTGCCACCCGGGGTTTAAGGAACAATGAGCAGTTCTTC; cdr3_aa: CATRGLRNNEQFF
j_call: TRBJ1-2; d_call: .; v_call: TRBV3-1/TRBV3-2; clone_size: .; cdr3_nt: TGTGCCAGCAGCCAAGCAAAAGGGACATATGGCTACACCTTC; cdr3_aa: CASSQAKGTYGYTF
j_call: TRBJ2-5; d_call: .; v_call: TRBV14; clone_size: few; cdr3_nt: TGTGCCAGCAGCCAAGATCGGGTAGTCATCCAGGGGACCCAGTACTTC; cdr3_aa: CASSQDRVVIQGTQYF
j_call: TRBJ2-7; d_call: TRBD1; v_call: TRBV28; clone_size: .; cdr3_nt: TGTGCCAGCAGTCTACAGGGACAGTTGCAGTACTTC; cdr3_aa: CASSLQGQLQYF
j_call: TRBJ1-2; d_call: TRBD1; v_call: TRBV25-1; clone_size: .; cdr3_nt: TGTGCCAGCAGTGAACCAGGGGGCCTCGGCTACACCTTC; cdr3_aa: CASSEPGGLGYTF
j_call: TRBJ1-1; d_call: TRBD1; v_call: TRBV11-2; clone_size: .; cdr3_nt: TGTGCCAGCAGCACGGACAGGTTCACTGAAGCTTTCTTT; cdr3_aa: CASSTDRFTEAFF
j_call: TRBJ1-4; d_call: TRBD1; v_call: TRBV29-1; clone_size: .; cdr3_nt: TGCAGCGTTGTGGACAGGGGGATTGAAAAACTGTTTTTT; cdr3_aa: CSVVDRGIEKLFF